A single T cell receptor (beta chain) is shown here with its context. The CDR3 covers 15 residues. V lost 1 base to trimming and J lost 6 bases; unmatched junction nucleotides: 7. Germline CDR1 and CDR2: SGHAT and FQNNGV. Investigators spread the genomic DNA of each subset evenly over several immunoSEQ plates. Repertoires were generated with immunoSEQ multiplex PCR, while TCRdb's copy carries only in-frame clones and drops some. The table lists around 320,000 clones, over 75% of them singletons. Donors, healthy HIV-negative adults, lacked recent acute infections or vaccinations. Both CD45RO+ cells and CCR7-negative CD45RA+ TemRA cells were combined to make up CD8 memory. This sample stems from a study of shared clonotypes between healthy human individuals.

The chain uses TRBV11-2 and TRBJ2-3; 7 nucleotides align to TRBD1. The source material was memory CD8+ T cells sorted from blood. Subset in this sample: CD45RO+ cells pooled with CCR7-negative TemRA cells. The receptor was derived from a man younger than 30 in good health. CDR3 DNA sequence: TGTGCCAGCAGCTTAGTATCCGGGACAGCGGATACGCAGTATTTT. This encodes CASSLVSGTADTQYF.